One and the same sample provided the 22 T cell receptor beta chains below, sequenced in a study of blood T cell repertoires in COVID-19 (TCRdb year 2020). Library preparation employed the immunoSEQ multiplex PCR assay. Entries here come from immuneACCESS through TCRdb and include only in-frame sequences with V and J called. Some clones fail to appear in such tables; in the studies checked, an unresolved V gene covers under half of the shortfall, and the cause of the remainder is unknown. For this sample there are about 95,000 clones; approximately 87% appear just once. Roughly 15% of the sample belongs to the ten largest clones. Sample: peripheral blood. These receptors were obtained from a human donor in a cohort sampled during active COVID-19.

The CDR3 loop is CASSLTGNTEAFF. The CDR3 DNA reads as TGCGCCAGCAGCTTGACAGGAAACACTGAAGCTTTCTTT. The gene calls are TRBV5-1 and TRBJ1-1; the D gene is possibly TRBD1 (5 bases). The CDR3 is 13 residues long. Germline CDR1 SGHRS, CDR2 YFSETQ. Trimming left V 1 base short and J 2 bases short, with 6 bases between. The full variable domain, rest sourced from reference TRBV5-1 and TRBJ1-1, is KAGVTQTPRYLIKTRGQQVTLSCSPISGHRSVSWYQQTPGQGLQFLFEYFSETQRNKGNFPGRFSGRQFSNSRSEMNVSTLELGDSALYLCASSLTGNTEAFFGQGTRLTVV.

This clone was recorded only once. V usage is TRBV3-1 (or the pseudogene TRBV3-2) and J usage is TRBJ2-7, with D possibly being TRBD2 (5 bases). With 1 base removed from V and 3 bases from J, the gap between germline ends came to 10 bases. Germline V lookup: CDR1 LGHDT, CDR2 YNNKEL (reference sequence). This CDR3 has 14 residues. CDR3 amino acids: CASSQGELSYEQYF. CDR3 DNA: TGTGCCAGCAGCCAAGGGGAGTTAAGCTACGAGCAGTACTTC.

The chain employs TRBV30 and TRBJ1-1; unclear D gene. The CDR3 consists of 12 residues. Germline CDR1 is GTSNPN and CDR2 is SVGIG (reference sequence). Trimming stripped 4 bases from V and 0 bases from J, with 6 bases between. This CDR3 is CAWMRLNTEAFF. Written as DNA, the CDR3 is TGTGCCTGGATGCGGTTGAACACTGAAGCTTTCTTT.

The CDR3 DNA reads as TGTGCCACCAGCAGAGATCTCCAGACCCAGTACTTC. It is translated as CATSRDLQTQYF. The chain couples TRBV15 to TRBJ2-5, with unresolved D. Germline lookup yields CDR1 LNHNV and CDR2 YYDKDF (reference sequence). Trimming removed 0 bases at V and 6 bases at J, with 5 bases between. This CDR3 contains 12 residues.

The rearrangement uses TRBV6-6 and TRBJ1-1, with D possibly being TRBD1 (5 bases). The ends were cut back, 6 bases at V and 7 bases at J, with 15 bases in the middle. This CDR3 has 13 residues. Per the germline V gene, CDR1 is MNHNY and CDR2 is SVGAGI (reference sequence). In DNA, the CDR3 is TGTGCCAGCAGCCTAACGGCAGGGTATGAAGCTTTCTTT. It specifies CASSLTAGYEAFF.

The chain has TRBV4-3 and TRBJ1-6; weak D call: TRBD1 (5 bases). From germline, CDR1 is LGHNA and CDR2 YSLEER. CDR3 size: 16 residues. V lost 0 bases and J lost 6, with 12 bases in between. DNA for the CDR3: TGCGCCAGCAGCCAAGATCAAGGGGTGGCTAATTCACCCCTCCACTTT. Encoded protein: CASSQDQGVANSPLHF.

V usage is TRBV2 and J usage is TRBJ2-2, with 10 bases aligning to TRBD2. J was trimmed by 4 bases and V by 6 bases; bases with no gene match: 8. The CDR3 covers 16 residues. Germline V CDR1 and CDR2: SNHLY, FYNNEI. The CDR3 nucleotides read TGTGCCAGCAGCCCTAGCGGGAGTCGGGGCACCGGGGAGCTGTTTTTT. It translates to CASSPSGSRGTGELFF. Looking up the rest from reference TRBV2 and TRBJ2-2 gives the full variable domain: EPEVTQTPSHQVTQMGQEVILRCVPISNHLYFYWYRQILGQKVEFLVSFYNNEISEKSEIFDDQFSVERPDGSNFTLKIRSTKLEDSAMYFCASSPSGSRGTGELFFGEGSRLTVL.

This rearrangement joins TRBV6-5 to TRBJ1-3; the D gene is possibly TRBD1 (5 bases). From germline, CDR1 is MNHEY and CDR2 SVGAGI. Trimming removed 8 bases at V and 3 bases at J, with 11 bases between. The CDR3 contains 13 residues. CDR3 sequence reads: CASEGADGNTIYF. Written as DNA, the CDR3 is TGTGCCAGCGAAGGGGCGGATGGAAACACCATATATTTT.

This clone came up a few times. The V gene is TRBV6-4, the J gene TRBJ2-7; TRBD2 aligns across 10 bases. The J segment lost 5 bases and the V segment lost 3 bases, leaving 4 bases of the junction unmatched. The CDR3 runs to 14 residues. CDR1 and CDR2 (germline): MRHNA, SNTAGT. CDR3 coding DNA: TGTGCCAGCAGTGAGGAACTAGCGGGGCACGAGCAGTACTTC. Amino acid sequence: CASSEELAGHEQYF.

This chain uses TRBV10-3 with TRBJ1-6, with TRBD1 identical over 10 bases. The CDR3 loop spans 16 amino acids. J lost 7 bases, V lost 3 bases, and 6 bases had no gene match. Germline assignment: CDR1 ENHRY and CDR2 SYGVKD. The CDR3 is CAISDNRDRGNSPLHF. DNA of the CDR3: TGTGCCATCAGTGATAACCGGGACAGGGGAAATTCACCCCTCCACTTT.

The chain has TRBV5-5 and TRBJ1-1; D gene ambiguous. The length of the CDR3 is 13 residues. Germline CDR1 SGHKS, CDR2 YYEKEE (reference sequence). The V end was cut by 0 bases, the J end by 0 bases, with 3 bases between. CDR3 residues: CASSLVVNTEAFF. The CDR3 bases are TGTGCCAGCAGCTTGGTAGTGAACACTGAAGCTTTCTTT. Based on the CDR3 plus reference TRBV5-5 and TRBJ1-1, the full variable domain is DAGVTQSPTHLIKTRGQQVTLRCSPISGHKSVSWYQQVLGQGPQFIFQYYEKEERGRGNFPDRFSARQFPNYSSELNVNALLLGDSALYLCASSLVVNTEAFFGQGTRLTVV.

This CDR3 reads CASSLAQGGTEAFF. The CDR3 DNA sequence: TGTGCCAGCTCACTGGCGCAGGGAGGCACTGAAGCTTTCTTT. This chain joins TRBV18 and TRBJ1-1; the D gene is possibly TRBD1 (5 bases). This CDR3 comprises 14 residues. With 4 bases removed from V and 4 bases from J, the gap between germline ends came to 13 bases. Germline V gene sequence: CDR1 KGHSH, CDR2 LQKENI.

This chain links TRBV5-4 with TRBJ2-3, with a weak D call TRBD2 (5 bases). The CDR3 is 14 residues long. The ends were cut back, 0 bases at V and 5 bases at J, with 10 bases in the middle. Germline values: CDR1 SGHNT, CDR2 YYREEE (reference sequence). The CDR3 reads CASSLVASLDTQYF. In DNA, the CDR3 is TGTGCCAGCAGCTTGGTGGCTAGCTTAGATACGCAGTATTTT.

This chain connects TRBV5-1 to TRBJ1-6; D remains unclear. The CDR3 runs 15 residues. The V gene's germline CDR1 is SGHRS and CDR2 YFSETQ. V shed 4 bases and J shed 6 bases, with 14 bases lying between them. The CDR3 nucleotides are TGCGCCAGCAGCGAGGAATATGGCGTTAATTCACCCCTCCACTTT. Amino acids: CASSEEYGVNSPLHF.

This chain uses TRBV5-4 with TRBJ2-5, with TRBD2 identical over 9 bases. Germline lookup yields CDR1 SGHNT and CDR2 YYREEE (reference sequence). The CDR3 spans 15 residues. The trim removed 1 base at V and 2 bases at J, leaving 3 bases unmatched. This chain's CDR3 is CASSLSGGRQETQYF. The CDR3 DNA is TGTGCCAGCAGCTTGAGCGGGGGGCGGCAAGAGACCCAGTACTTC. Based on the CDR3 plus reference TRBV5-4 and TRBJ2-5, the full variable domain is ETGVTQSPTHLIKTRGQQVTLRCSSQSGHNTVSWYQQALGQGPQFIFQYYREEENGRGNFPPRFSGLQFPNYSSELNVNALELDDSALYLCASSLSGGRQETQYFGPGTRLLVL.

Written as DNA, the CDR3 is TGTGCCAGCAGCTTAGGCGTTGTGATGCAGAACACTGAAGCTTTCTTT. Protein sequence: CASSLGVVMQNTEAFF. The chain couples TRBV7-8 to TRBJ1-1; D unclear. CDR1 and CDR2 from the germline V gene are SGHVS and FQNEAQ. The CDR3 is 16 amino acids. V lost 1 base to trimming and J lost 1 base, with 13 bases between them. Combining the CDR3 with reference TRBV7-8 and TRBJ1-1 gives the whole variable domain GAGVSQSPRYKVAKRGQDVALRCDPISGHVSLFWYQQALGQGPEFLTYFQNEAQLDKSGLPSDRFFAERPEGSVSTLKIQRTQQEDSAVYLCASSLGVVMQNTEAFFGQGTRLTVV.

The chain uses TRBV6-5 and TRBJ2-1; weak D call: TRBD1 (6 bases). The V and J ends lost 6 bases and 4 bases respectively, with 13 bases between them. Germline V gene data show CDR1 as MNHEY and CDR2 as SVGAGI. The CDR3 loop spans 14 amino acids. CDR3: CASRRGGRYNEQFF. CDR3 DNA sequence: TGTGCCAGCAGGAGAGGGGGTAGGTACAATGAGCAGTTCTTC.

The V gene is TRBV28, the J gene TRBJ1-5; TRBD1 is a possible D gene (5 bases). Germline CDR1 is MDHEN and CDR2 is SYDVKM. The CDR3 totals 15 residues. Trimming stripped 3 bases from V and 5 bases from J, with 14 bases between. CDR3 region: CASSLRLGADQPQHF. CDR3 nucleotide sequence: TGTGCCAGCAGTTTGCGGCTTGGGGCTGATCAGCCCCAGCATTTT. Drawing the rest from reference TRBV28 and TRBJ1-5, the complete variable domain is DVKVTQSSRYLVKRTGEKVFLECVQDMDHENMFWYRQDPGLGLRLIYFSYDVKMKEKGDIPEGYSVSREKKERFSLILESASTNQTSMYLCASSLRLGADQPQHFGDGTRLSIL.

This clone showed up just once. The chain uses TRBV6-5 and TRBJ1-1, with 8 bases lining up with TRBD1. The CDR3 extends over 13 amino acids. Germline V gene sequence: CDR1 MNHEY, CDR2 SVGAGI. V was pared by 7 bases and J by 1 base, with 2 bases of the junction left unmatched. The CDR3 DNA is TGTGCCAGCACGGGGACAGGGAACACTGAAGCTTTCTTT. Protein product: CASTGTGNTEAFF.

The chain recombines TRBV7-9 with TRBJ2-2; 9 bases map to TRBD1. Germline-derived CDR1 and CDR2 are SEHNR and FQNEAQ (reference sequence). J lost 1 base, V lost 5 bases, and 2 bases had no gene match. CDR3 length equals 15 residues. CDR3 nucleotides: TGTGCCAGCAGCCCGGGACAGGGGAACACCGGGGAGCTGTTTTTT. Translating it yields CASSPGQGNTGELFF.

V usage is TRBV18 and J usage is TRBJ1-1; TRBD1 might be the D (6 bases). The CDR3 runs to 14 residues. Trimming removed 3 bases from V and 11 bases from J, with 19 bases in between. Per the germline V gene, CDR1 is KGHSH and CDR2 is LQKENI. CDR3 sequence: CASSPEGGGRGAFF. The DNA for the CDR3 is TGTGCCAGCTCACCCGAGGGGGGGGGCCGTGGCGCTTTCTTT. Combining the CDR3 with reference TRBV18 and TRBJ1-1 gives the whole variable domain NAGVMQNPRHLVRRRGQEARLRCSPMKGHSHVYWYRQLPEEGLKFMVYLQKENIIDESGMPKERFSAEFPKEGPSILRIQQVVRGDSAAYFCASSPEGGGRGAFFGQGTRLTVV.

V and J are TRBV9 and TRBJ2-2; 7 nucleotides align to TRBD1. The germline gives CDR1 SGDLS, CDR2 YYNGEE. The CDR3 is 15 residues long. V lost 4 bases to trimming and J lost 2 bases; unmatched junction nucleotides: 5. The CDR3 protein is CASSPGDSNTGELFF. The CDR3 DNA reads as TGTGCCAGCAGCCCAGGGGACAGTAACACCGGGGAGCTGTTTTTT. The complete variable domain, with remaining parts taken from reference TRBV9 and TRBJ2-2, reads DSGVTQTPKHLITATGQRVTLRCSPRSGDLSVYWYQQSLDQGLQFLIQYYNGEERAKGNILERFSAQQFPDLHSELNLSSLELGDSALYFCASSPGDSNTGELFFGEGSRLTVL.